Each of the 9 T cell receptor beta chains below was sequenced from the same sample in a study of vaccination and CD4 T cells after COVID-19. TCRdb reprocessed the PCR reads with MiXCR, giving one entry per CDR3 protein. Seen here are some 21,000 distinct CDR3 sequences, about 58% observed once, and the top ten hold about 0.89%. This sample comprised CD4+ T cells from blood, obtained before SARS-CoV-2 vaccination. These receptors all stem from a human donor who had recovered from COVID-19.

In this sample, this clonotype turned up once. The chain recombines TRBV4-3 with TRBJ1-5; D unclear. This CDR3 region has 16 residues. The V end was cut by 0 bases, the J end by 2 bases, with 11 bases between. The germline V gene encodes CDR1 LGHNA and CDR2 YSLEER. CDR3 loop: CASSQEVVRGNQPQHF. CDR3 nucleotide sequence: TGCGCCAGCAGCCAAGAGGTAGTTCGTGGCAATCAGCCCCAGCATTTT.

The chain uses TRBV7-9 and TRBJ1-3, with TRBD1 matching 7 bases. Germline V lookup: CDR1 SEHNR, CDR2 FQNEAQ (reference sequence). With V trimmed by 5 bases and J by 1 base, 11 bases remained unmatched. This CDR3 has 17 amino acids. The CDR3 reads CASSPRTGSNSGNTIYF. The CDR3 coding sequence is TGTGCCAGCAGCCCCCGGACAGGATCGAATTCTGGAAACACCATATATTTT.

The rearrangement uses TRBV19 and TRBJ2-2, with D hard to call. This CDR3 has 14 residues. V lost 3 bases to trimming and J lost 5 bases, with 10 bases between them. Germline assignment: CDR1 LNHDA and CDR2 SQIVND (reference sequence). The CDR3: CASSIPQATGELFF. CDR3 in DNA: TGTGCCAGTAGTATCCCCCAGGCGACCGGGGAGCTGTTTTTT.

V is TRBV2 and J is TRBJ2-7; D possibly corresponds to TRBD1 (5 bases). Trimming cost V 4 bases and J 3 bases, with 10 bases left between them. The CDR3 runs 13 residues. Germline lookup yields CDR1 SNHLY and CDR2 FYNNEI. CDR3 coding DNA: TGTGCCAGCAGTGCAGGGTTTAACTACGAGCAGTACTTC. This codes for CASSAGFNYEQYF.

This clonotype was seen only a few times. The V call is TRBV6-5, the J call TRBJ2-5; D unresolved. V was clipped by 4 bases and J by 0 bases, with 15 bases between them. Germline V gives CDR1 MNHEY, CDR2 SVGAGI. This CDR3 has 16 amino acids. The CDR3 region is CASSFPVRAYQETQYF. DNA of the CDR3: TGTGCCAGCAGTTTCCCCGTTCGGGCTTACCAAGAGACCCAGTACTTC.

This clonotype was picked up one time. The chain joins TRBV21-1 to TRBJ2-7; TRBD1 is the table's D call and was not checked against the DNA. TRBV21-1 constitutes a pseudogene. The CDR3 totals 16 residues. The CDR3 here is CASSKALGGAVHEQYF. CDR3 nucleotide sequence: TGTGCCAGCAGCAAAGCGCTGGGGGGTGCCGTCCACGAGCAGTACTTC.

This rearrangement joins TRBV12-3 or TRBV12-4 to TRBJ1-2; D gene uncertain. V was pared by 6 bases and J by 8 bases, with 19 bases between. This CDR3 is built from 14 residues. CDR3 DNA sequence: TGTGCCAGCAGCCCAACCCGGGAGGGCGGGGGCTACACCTTC. Encoded protein: CASSPTREGGGYTF.

The rearrangement joins TRBV7-3 to TRBJ2-3; D is unclear. Germline-derived CDR1 and CDR2 are SGHTA and FQGTGA. Trimming took off 4 bases at V and 6 bases at J, with 14 bases between the two ends. CDR3 length equals 14 residues. The CDR3 reads CASSSTGNEDTQYF. The CDR3 DNA reads as TGTGCCAGCAGCTCGACCGGTAATGAGGATACGCAGTATTTT.

The V and J genes are TRBV19 and TRBJ1-2; D is ambiguous. CDR1 and CDR2 (germline): LNHDA, SQIVND (reference sequence). V lost 5 bases, J lost 8 bases, and 18 bases lay in between. The CDR3 sequence is 14 residues long. As DNA, the CDR3 is TGTGCCAGTAGTGTAGGACGTCCTCCAAGAGGCTACACCTTC. It translates to CASSVGRPPRGYTF.